The rows below give T cell receptor beta chains drawn from one sample of a study of shared clonotypes between healthy human individuals. Sequencing was performed with immunoSEQ multiplex PCR; in TCRdb, only in-frame clones are kept and a portion is missing. The sample holds some 740,000 clones, around 93% seen once. The specimen was naive CD8+ T cells sorted from blood. These TCRs come from a man aged 25 to 40 in good health. CDR3s leave out the opening cysteine and the closing phenylalanine or tryptophan. D genes are given only for firm matches.

d_gene: NA
j_gene: TRBJ2-7
v_gene: TRBV11-2
CDR3aa: ASSSYRGLLYEQY

d_gene: TRBD1
j_gene: TRBJ2-3
v_gene: TRBV25-1
CDR3aa: ASSALGDRGLEDTQY

d_gene: NA
j_gene: TRBJ2-6
v_gene: TRBV27
CDR3aa: ASSSLTDAFTGANVLT

d_gene: TRBD1
j_gene: TRBJ1-5
v_gene: TRBV7-6
CDR3aa: ASSSRTGGQPQH

d_gene: TRBD2
j_gene: TRBJ2-7
v_gene: TRBV27
CDR3aa: ASSLGSGSYEQY

d_gene: TRBD2
j_gene: TRBJ2-1
v_gene: TRBV23-1
CDR3aa: ANEGGREGYNEQF

d_gene: TRBD1
j_gene: TRBJ2-2
v_gene: TRBV10-2
CDR3aa: ASWGRDRGSLTDTGELF

d_gene: TRBD2
j_gene: TRBJ2-7
v_gene: TRBV14
CDR3aa: ASSQPQSGRGSYEQY

d_gene: NA
j_gene: TRBJ2-7
v_gene: TRBV7-9
CDR3aa: ASSLGQVYEQY

d_gene: NA
j_gene: TRBJ2-7
v_gene: TRBV5-1
CDR3aa: ASSSGVAKSYEQY

d_gene: NA
j_gene: TRBJ2-7
v_gene: TRBV27
CDR3aa: ASSPGQAYSYEQY

d_gene: NA
j_gene: TRBJ1-2
v_gene: TRBV25-1
CDR3aa: ASSAPEEDGYT

d_gene: TRBD2
j_gene: TRBJ2-1
v_gene: TRBV11-2
CDR3aa: ASSPIAGGYNEQF

d_gene: NA
j_gene: TRBJ1-1
v_gene: TRBV6-5
CDR3aa: ASSFRGSTEAF

d_gene: NA
j_gene: TRBJ2-1
v_gene: TRBV30
CDR3aa: AWSIGINEQF

d_gene: TRBD2
j_gene: TRBJ2-7
v_gene: TRBV19
CDR3aa: ASSANPTGTRDLYEQY

d_gene: NA
j_gene: TRBJ2-6
v_gene: TRBV7-9
CDR3aa: ASTHNQGSGANVLT

d_gene: NA
j_gene: TRBJ2-7
v_gene: TRBV29-1
CDR3aa: SAEDGEQY

d_gene: TRBD1
j_gene: TRBJ2-1
v_gene: TRBV14
CDR3aa: ASSQVRGSYNEQF

d_gene: NA
j_gene: TRBJ1-5
v_gene: TRBV27
CDR3aa: ASSLGNSPNQPQH

d_gene: TRBD2
j_gene: TRBJ2-2
v_gene: TRBV5-5
CDR3aa: ASSSRLAVLTGELF

d_gene: NA
j_gene: TRBJ1-2
v_gene: TRBV27
CDR3aa: ASRTTRENYGYT

d_gene: TRBD1
j_gene: TRBJ2-7
v_gene: TRBV6-1
CDR3aa: ASSEGQGLILKQY

d_gene: NA
j_gene: TRBJ1-4
v_gene: TRBV15
CDR3aa: ATSRYPPWLQTGDNEKLF

d_gene: NA
j_gene: TRBJ2-7
v_gene: TRBV4-3
CDR3aa: ASSQENQGTYEQY

d_gene: NA
j_gene: TRBJ2-2
v_gene: TRBV11-2
CDR3aa: ASSPEATGMNTGELF

d_gene: NA
j_gene: TRBJ1-4
v_gene: TRBV9
CDR3aa: ASSRDREGEKLF

d_gene: NA
j_gene: TRBJ2-7
v_gene: TRBV5-1
CDR3aa: ASSLEGAYEQY

d_gene: NA
j_gene: TRBJ2-7
v_gene: TRBV29-1
CDR3aa: SVEARDGAYEQY

d_gene: TRBD2
j_gene: TRBJ2-5
v_gene: TRBV7-2
CDR3aa: ASSTRGGLAGGETQY

d_gene: NA
j_gene: TRBJ1-2
v_gene: TRBV7-9
CDR3aa: AIYGYT

d_gene: NA
j_gene: TRBJ2-7
v_gene: TRBV4-1
CDR3aa: ASSQWQESYEQY

d_gene: NA
j_gene: TRBJ2-7
v_gene: TRBV4-3
CDR3aa: ASSQDGHQRGEQY

d_gene: TRBD1
j_gene: TRBJ2-3
v_gene: TRBV6-5
CDR3aa: ASSYGTGPDTQY

d_gene: NA
j_gene: TRBJ2-3
v_gene: TRBV9
CDR3aa: ASSGSTDTQY

d_gene: NA
j_gene: TRBJ2-5
v_gene: TRBV10-1
CDR3aa: ASSDPVSEETQY

d_gene: TRBD2
j_gene: TRBJ2-2
v_gene: TRBV7-9
CDR3aa: ASSSTGTSVNTGELF

d_gene: NA
j_gene: TRBJ2-3
v_gene: TRBV4-1
CDR3aa: ASSQDPEYPTDTQY

d_gene: NA
j_gene: TRBJ2-2
v_gene: TRBV5-4
CDR3aa: ASSGPGRNTGELF

d_gene: TRBD1
j_gene: TRBJ1-4
v_gene: TRBV15
CDR3aa: ATSRAGTGILGLF

d_gene: TRBD1
j_gene: TRBJ1-5
v_gene: TRBV28
CDR3aa: ASSLRPTGFGNQPQH

d_gene: TRBD1
j_gene: TRBJ2-1
v_gene: TRBV7-9
CDR3aa: ASSLTGGNEQF